A selection of T cell receptor beta chains follows, all from one sample in a study of T cell responses to AZD1222 COVID-19 vaccine. Clones were read by immunoSEQ multiplex PCR, and TCRdb kept only the in-frame ones, dropping some. The table has 100,000 to 150,000 clones, 80% to 90% seen once. The sample in question was peripheral blood, obtained on day 0 of MenACWY control vaccination. These receptors all come from an adult in good health. Both conserved end residues are part of each CDR3. Fields, in order: CDR3 protein, CDR3 DNA, V gene, clone size, J gene, D gene. The D gene is left open where the match is weak. Clone size is given for some rows only: seen once, a few or many times, or a class if the clone is expanded.

CASSKTTSGSPANEQFF TGTGCCAGCAGTAAAACGACTAGCGGGAGTCCTGCCAATGAGCAGTTCTTC TRBV27 - TRBJ2-1 TRBD2
CASSLTQAADTQYF TGTGCCAGCAGCTTGACACAGGCCGCAGATACGCAGTATTTT TRBV13 - TRBJ2-3 -
CASSDVPATGELFF TGTGCCAGCAGTGACGTACCAGCGACCGGGGAGCTGTTTTTT TRBV6-4 - TRBJ2-2 -
CAWSELAYNEQFF TGTGCCTGGAGTGAACTAGCGTACAATGAGCAGTTCTTC TRBV30 - TRBJ2-1 TRBD2
CASSFRDEAFF TGTGCCAGCAGCTTCCGGGATGAAGCTTTCTTT TRBV11-3 - TRBJ1-1 -
CASSLRGTGPNFF TGTGCCAGCAGTTTACGAGGGACAGGACCAAATTTCTTT TRBV27 - TRBJ1-1 TRBD1
CASSLGLSANEQFF TGTGCCAGCAGCTTAGGTCTTAGCGCCAATGAGCAGTTCTTC TRBV13 once TRBJ2-1 -
CASSQEGRETDTQYF TGTGCCAGCAGCCAAGAGGGGCGGGAGACAGATACGCAGTATTTT TRBV3-1/TRBV3-2 - TRBJ2-3 TRBD2
CASSFWTNNQPQHF TGTGCCAGCAGCTTTTGGACGAATAATCAGCCCCAGCATTTT TRBV5-6 - TRBJ1-5 -
CASSPRTSDNSYEQYF TGTGCCAGCAGCCCGCGGACTAGCGATAACTCCTACGAGCAGTACTTC TRBV9 - TRBJ2-7 TRBD2
CASRKSGTVGEETQYF TGTGCCAGCAGGAAAAGCGGGACGGTGGGGGAAGAGACCCAGTACTTC TRBV27 - TRBJ2-5 TRBD2
CASSLLNSPLHF TGTGCCAGCAGCTTATTGAACTCACCCCTCCACTTT TRBV7-2 few TRBJ1-6 -
CASSPALAPPYEQYF TGCGCCAGCAGCCCCGCCCTGGCACCTCCCTACGAGCAGTACTTC TRBV5-1 once TRBJ2-7 -
CASSLNPGGEQFF TGTGCCAGCAGCTTAAACCCTGGGGGCGAGCAGTTCTTC TRBV11-3 - TRBJ2-1 -
CASSPSGRDTGELFF TGTGCCAGCAGCCCCAGCGGGAGGGATACCGGGGAGCTGTTTTTT TRBV7-2 - TRBJ2-2 TRBD2
CAISESLSSYEQYF TGTGCCATCAGTGAGTCGTTAAGCTCCTACGAGCAGTACTTC TRBV10-3 - TRBJ2-7 -
CASSLAWAGVEKLFF TGTGCCAGCAGCTTAGCGTGGGCAGGGGTTGAAAAACTGTTTTTT TRBV7-9 - TRBJ1-4 -
CASSPGTDYGYTF TGTGCCAGCAGCCCCGGGACAGACTATGGCTACACCTTC TRBV3-1/TRBV3-2 - TRBJ1-2 TRBD1
CASSPGQPGDEQYF TGTGCCAGCAGCCCCGGACAACCTGGGGACGAGCAGTACTTC TRBV7-6 - TRBJ2-7 -
CASSPNFNRDSNEKLFF TGTGCCAGCAGCCCAAATTTTAACCGGGACAGTAATGAAAAACTGTTTTTT TRBV7-9 - TRBJ1-4 TRBD1
CASRLRGGETQYF TGTGCCAGCAGGCTACGGGGTGGTGAGACCCAGTACTTC TRBV5-8 - TRBJ2-5 -
CASSQTRRALPGSYNEQFF TGTGCCAGCAGCCAAACTCGGCGGGCTTTGCCGGGCTCCTACAATGAGCAGTTCTTC TRBV3-1/TRBV3-2 once TRBJ2-1 -
CASSLDSLRANYGYTF TGTGCCAGCAGCTTGGACAGCCTAAGAGCTAACTATGGCTACACCTTC TRBV5-4 few TRBJ1-2 -
CASSLDLPAGGGYTF TGTGCCAGCAGCTTAGATCTTCCGGCAGGGGGTGGCTACACCTTC TRBV11-2 - TRBJ1-2 TRBD1
CASRTRWGEEKLFF TGTGCCAGCAGGACTCGATGGGGGGAGGAAAAACTGTTTTTT TRBV5-6 - TRBJ1-4 -
CASSPGQFGNEQYF TGTGCCAGCAGTCCTGGACAGTTCGGGAACGAGCAGTACTTC TRBV6-5 - TRBJ2-7 -
CASSYSEANLFYEQYF TGTGCCAGCAGTTACTCCGAGGCCAATCTATTCTACGAGCAGTACTTC TRBV6-5 - TRBJ2-7 -
CASSLGSGSWYEQFF TGTGCCAGCAGTTTAGGTAGCGGGAGTTGGTATGAGCAGTTCTTC TRBV27 - TRBJ2-1 TRBD2
CASSLGGPPYEQYF TGTGCCAGCAGCTTAGGGGGACCGCCCTACGAGCAGTACTTC TRBV7-2 - TRBJ2-7 -
CASSRSWGGNEQYF TGTGCCAGCAGCCGTTCCTGGGGTGGGAACGAGCAGTACTTC TRBV3-1/TRBV3-2 - TRBJ2-7 -
CASSPSPVSYEQYF TGTGCCAGCAGCCCCTCTCCTGTGTCCTACGAGCAGTACTTC TRBV11-3 - TRBJ2-7 -
CASSERTSGNEQFF TGTGCCAGCAGCGAGAGGACTAGCGGTAATGAGCAGTTCTTC TRBV5-4 once TRBJ2-1 TRBD2
CASSRQAKNYGYTF TGTGCCAGCAGCCGACAGGCCAAGAACTATGGCTACACCTTC TRBV6-5 - TRBJ1-2 -
CASSQGFGGAGISYEQYF TGTGCCAGCAGCCAAGGTTTTGGTGGGGCGGGGATCTCCTACGAGCAGTACTTC TRBV3-1/TRBV3-2 - TRBJ2-7 -
CASSLLAGGETQYF TGTGCCAGCAGCTTATTAGCGGGAGGGGAGACCCAGTACTTC TRBV7-6 - TRBJ2-5 TRBD2
CASSQLQAHTDTQYF TGTGCCAGCAGCCAATTGCAGGCCCACACAGATACGCAGTATTTT TRBV14 - TRBJ2-3 -
CASSLPRGDGYTF TGTGCCAGCAGCTTGCCTAGGGGGGATGGCTACACCTTC TRBV5-6 - TRBJ1-2 -
CASSQRGDSGNTGELFF TGTGCCAGCAGCCAAAGGGGTGATAGCGGGAACACCGGGGAGCTGTTTTTT TRBV3-1/TRBV3-2 - TRBJ2-2 -
CASSVEGAEQFF TGTGCCAGCAGCGTAGAGGGGGCTGAGCAGTTCTTC TRBV9 few TRBJ2-1 TRBD1
CASSQSGTVITEAFF TGTGCCAGCAGCCAGTCCGGGACAGTGATCACTGAAGCTTTCTTT TRBV11-2 - TRBJ1-1 TRBD1
CASSLPLNSGRAAGGELFF TGTGCCAGCAGCTTACCCCTCAATAGCGGGAGGGCCGCCGGCGGGGAGCTGTTTTTT TRBV7-9 - TRBJ2-2 TRBD2
CASSTYFSGSDTQYF TGTGCCAGCAGCACCTACTTTAGCGGATCAGATACGCAGTATTTT TRBV7-2 - TRBJ2-3 -